The table lists the clone carrying this TCR beta chain with many counts. Its antigen remains unknown. Investigators profiled TCR beta VDJ and CDR3 from genomic DNA template. TCRdb re-analysed the reads in MiXCR, keeping a single row per CDR3 protein. The sample contains 150,000 or so distinct CDR3 sequences, about half of which appear only once. Germline CDR1 reads DFQATT; CDR2 reads SNEGSKA (reference sequence). V was pared by 6 bases and J by 8 bases, with 10 bases of the junction left unmatched. The CDR3 is made up of 15 amino acids. This specimen comes from a study of CD8+CD57+ T cells in acquired aplastic anemia. Study in general: DNA per sorted CD4+ or CD8+ sample ranged roughly 0.17 to 27.4 ug, averaging about 2.9 ug.

Study-level findings and limits: Both patients and controls carried the same twenty-nine CD8+ CDR3 sequences.

Sequencing involved patients with CD8+CD57+ cell expansion previously shown by flow cytometry. This sequence was found in a human donor with aplastic anemia. V is TRBV20-1 and J is TRBJ2-5; TRBD2 agrees at 15 bases. The sequenced sample was sorted CD4+, CD8+, or CD8+CD57+ T cells (not recorded which) from PBMCs. CDR3 bases: TGCAGTGCCCTTCGGACTAGCGGGGGGGCTGATACCCAGTACTTC. Translation: CSALRTSGGADTQYF.